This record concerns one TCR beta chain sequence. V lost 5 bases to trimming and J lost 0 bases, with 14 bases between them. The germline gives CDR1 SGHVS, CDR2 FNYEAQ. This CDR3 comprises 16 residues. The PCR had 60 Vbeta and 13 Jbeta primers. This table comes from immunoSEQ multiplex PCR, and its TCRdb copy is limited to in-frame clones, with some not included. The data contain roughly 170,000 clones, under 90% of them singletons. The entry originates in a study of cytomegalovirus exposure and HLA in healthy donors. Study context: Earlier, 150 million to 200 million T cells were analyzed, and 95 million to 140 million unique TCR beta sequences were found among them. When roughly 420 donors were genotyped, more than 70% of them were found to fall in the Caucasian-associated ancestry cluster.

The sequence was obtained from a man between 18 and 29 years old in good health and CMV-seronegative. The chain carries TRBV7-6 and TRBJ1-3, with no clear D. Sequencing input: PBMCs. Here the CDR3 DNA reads TGTGCCAGCAGCGCCGGGAGTGGGAGCTCTGGAAACACCATATATTTT. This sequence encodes CASSAGSGSSGNTIYF.